This T cell receptor beta chain was recovered during a study of lymphopenia after photon versus proton radiotherapy. Assay used: immunoSEQ multiplex PCR; TCRdb lists only in-frame clones, some missing. The data contain about 42,000 clones, around four fifths of them singletons. This clone turned up a few times. The material sequenced was peripheral blood, taken from a patient treated with proton-based radiotherapy. The clonotype originates from an older woman with pancreatic cancer.

The CDR3 loop reads CAWSVGTDGNTIYF. The DNA for the CDR3 is TGTGCCTGGAGTGTCGGGACAGATGGAAACACCATATATTTT. The rearrangement joins TRBV30 to TRBJ1-3, with TRBD1 matching over 7 bases. After removal of 0 bases from V and 3 bases from J, the junction contained 2 bases not matched to a gene. From germline, CDR1 is GTSNPN and CDR2 SVGIG (reference sequence). CDR3 length equals 14 residues.